This T cell receptor beta chain was observed in a study of T cells in Graves' hyperthyroidism and ophthalmopathy (dated by TCRdb to about 2019). About the full investigation: Peripheral blood samples were taken at initial diagnosis, before any treatment was given. A discovery cohort of about a hundred patients, fewer than 50 with Graves' ophthalmopathy and over 55 with stable Graves' hyperthyroidism, was used to find distinguishing TCR V-J signatures. An independent validation cohort of under 20 hyperthyroidism patients and approximately 17 patients who later progressed to ophthalmopathy tested prospective prediction of ophthalmopathy. The 75 to 100 discovery patients were divided at random into training and test sets in a 7:3 ratio. In addition, the study compared T-cell repertoires in thyroid tissue and in blood from six Graves' hyperthyroidism patients. Following sampling, methimazole starting at 30 mg daily was given to hyperthyroidism patients, and high-dose intravenous methylprednisolone was given to ophthalmopathy patients. According to the paper, TCR Vbeta CDR3 sequencing was carried out on about 140 peripheral blood samples, which came from under 50 ophthalmopathy, roughly 75 hyperthyroidism and about 17 progressor patients.

Stable Graves' hyperthyroidism was defined as the absence of progression to ophthalmopathy over 18 months of follow-up. Hyperthyroidism patients were aged 18 to 65 years and newly diagnosed, with disease duration of less than 2 months. Any patient with an uncontrolled infection, another autoimmune disease, pregnancy or lactation was excluded. Diagnoses relied on clinical symptoms, serum thyroxine and TRAb, thyroid ultrasound and orbital computed tomography. PBMCs were separated from 10 ml of fresh peripheral blood using Ficoll-Paque density gradient centrifugation. Total RNA was extracted using Trizol reagent, and RNA quality was assessed on an Agilent 2100 Bioanalyzer. Cut back by 7 bases and 1 base, the V and J ends lie 10 bases apart. Its CDR3 holds 13 amino acids, cysteine through phenylalanine. Only the CDR3 DNA stays, 39 bases, in frame from base 1. As encoded in the germline V gene (reference sequence), CDR1 is SEHNR while CDR2 is FQNEAQ.

The TCR beta CDR3 regions were amplified from the RNA transcripts. The first round of RT-PCR for the TCR CDR3 was performed with the HTBI primer set and the Qiagen OneStep RT-PCR kit. A second multiplex PCR round built the libraries, followed by size selection and purification. Libraries were sequenced paired-end with 100 bp reads on an Illumina HiSeq2000. The authors processed their data as follows. SOAPnuke was used to process the raw data, removing reads that contained adapters or uncalled bases, had a mean Phred below 15, or lacked an exact match to the constant primer or identifier. High-quality paired reads were merged using COPE v1.2.5, and each unique nucleotide sequence was defined as a clonotype. Clonotypes were aligned to IMGT TRBV, TRBD and TRBJ reference segments using MiTCR v1.1. Only V-J combinations with frequency above 0.0001, covering roughly 99% of repertoires, were analysed. The TCS score was defined as the ratio of F50 (clonal expansion) to E x V (chaos), calculated using BLOSUM62-based TCRdist between CDR3 peptides within each V-J. Welch's t-statistics and random forest reduced fewer than 550 V-J features to some 14, which were used in a naive Bayes classifier (R e1071). TCRdb reworked the public reads: Q25 trimming with fastp, MiXCR clone assembly, productive beta chains retained. Identical CDR3 protein sequences are pooled into one entry, listed with their most common genes and DNA. For this entry, the V and J calls and clone size follow TCRdb and not the study's own pipeline. Within this sample are under 650,000 distinct CDR3 sequences, with about a sixth of them counted one time only. The ten largest clones take up 3.8% of the sample.

This clonotype was detected many times. Its antigen remains unidentified. No base quality information exists; no much larger clone differs at one position. Here is what the overall study found, with its caveats: Blood samples also contained most of the expanded thyroid clonotypes (frequency above 0.001), which suggests that blood repertoires may reflect thyroid immune responses. In validation, the model predicted progression to ophthalmopathy a median of roughly 6.5 months before onset, with 70% to 71% sensitivity and 72.22% specificity. Sample size was not statistically predetermined, and investigators were not blinded to group allocation. A 13 V-J signature model separated ophthalmopathy from stable hyperthyroidism, with about 88% sensitivity and just under 84% specificity in cross-validation and 80%/75% in testing.

The sequence derives from a woman in her thirties with Graves' hyperthyroidism. The chain is made from TRBV7-9 and TRBJ2-5; the D gene is perhaps TRBD2, on 5 matching bases. The source material was blood. The DNA sequence reads TGTGCCAGCACCGGAGGAGGCCAAGAGACCCAGTACTTC. It is translated as CASTGGGQETQYF.